This T cell receptor beta chain was sequenced during a study of glioma-infiltrating T cells after dendritic cell vaccination. All glioblastoma patients lacked an isocitrate dehydrogenase mutation. Measured with immunoSEQ multiplex PCR; TCRdb has only the in-frame clones, and not every one. This table holds tens of thousands of clones, approximately 80% found once. V shed 0 bases and J shed 5 bases, with 8 bases lying between them. The CDR3 spans 13 residues. Germline loops: CDR1 SGHRS, CDR2 YFSETQ. The origin of this receptor is a human donor with glioblastoma. Material: blood, obtained before dendritic cell vaccination. The chain carries TRBV5-1 and TRBJ1-2, with D uncertain. CDR3 nucleotides: TGCGCCAGCAGCTTGGGAGGGCGGTATGGCTACACCTTC. This encodes CASSLGGRYGYTF.